The present entry profiles one T cell receptor beta chain with its context. The study counted Cohort 3 donors as recovered given two negative PCRs, clearance, or symptom resolution. Under the authors' procedure: Amplification with reference gene primers provided the estimates of nucleated cell counts. Assay used: immunoSEQ multiplex PCR; TCRdb lists only in-frame clones, some missing. V and J calls and clone size are copied from that table; D and trimming were computed from the DNA. Here the sample spans a few hundred thousand clones, 87% being singletons. The germline V and J ends were trimmed by 7 bases and 2 bases, with 20 bases remaining between them. CDR1 and CDR2 (germline): SNHLY, FYNNEI. This CDR3 contains 16 residues. The source of the sample is a study of blood T cell repertoires in COVID-19. For the study at large: T cells, B-cell-depleted T cells, or PBMCs provided the cDNA or gDNA that served as material.

Sequencing was carried out using PBMCs or T cells enriched from blood (not recorded which). This TCR was sampled from a young woman who had recovered from COVID-19. The chain is built from TRBV2 and TRBJ1-1, with D possibly being TRBD1 (6 bases). CDR3 DNA: TGTGCCAGCACTCTCCAGGGTCCAGGGGTTAACACTGAAGCTTTCTTT. This codes for CASTLQGPGVNTEAFF. The whole variable domain, filled in from reference TRBV2 and TRBJ1-1, reads EPEVTQTPSHQVTQMGQEVILRCVPISNHLYFYWYRQILGQKVEFLVSFYNNEISEKSEIFDDQFSVERPDGSNFTLKIRSTKLEDSAMYFCASTLQGPGVNTEAFFGQGTRLTVV.